This TCR beta chain appears in the sequencing data of a study of blood T cell repertoires in COVID-19. Study details: Both acute and convalescent COVID-19 samples were obtained from the United States, Italy and Spain. T cells, B-cell-depleted T cells, or PBMCs provided the cDNA or gDNA that served as material.

As originally analysed: Reference gene primer amplification gave nucleated cell count estimates. The table came from immunoSEQ multiplex PCR; TCRdb's copy has only in-frame clones and leaves some out. V and J calls and clone size are given by that table; D and trimming were obtained from the DNA. The table records some 100,000 clones, more than 70% of them present only once. V gave up 5 bases and J gave up 6 bases; unmatched junction bases: 5. CDR1 and CDR2 (germline): SGHAT, FQNNGV. The CDR3 loop spans 15 amino acids. This TCR derives from a woman older than 75 with active COVID-19. Sequencing used peripheral blood. The V and J genes are TRBV11-2 and TRBJ2-2; TRBD2 agrees at 11 bases. Written as DNA, the CDR3 is TGTGCCAGCAGCCCGACTAGCGGGAAGTCCGGGGAGCTGTTTTTT. As protein: CASSPTSGKSGELFF.